This T cell receptor (beta chain) was observed in a study of Graves' ophthalmopathy and Graves' hyperthyroidism. Exclusion covered patients with other autoimmune diseases or uncontrolled infections (as well as pregnancy or lactation). Clinical symptoms, serum thyroxine, TRAb, thyroid ultrasound and orbital computed tomography determined diagnosis. J lost 1 base, V lost 6 bases, and 8 bases had no gene match. This CDR3 has 16 amino acids. A few counts support this clonotype. Amplification from RNA transcripts yielded the TCR beta CDR3 regions. HTBI primers primed a first-round RT-PCR, and a second-round multiplex PCR followed. TCRdb passed the multiplex PCR reads through MiXCR, listing each CDR3 protein once. The sample lists around 1.1 million distinct CDR3 sequences, 35% to 40% seen once, with approximately 10% in the top ten.

V gene TRBV12-3 or TRBV12-4 combines with J gene TRBJ2-7; 11 nucleotides match TRBD1. The TCR was taken from an adult man with Graves' hyperthyroidism. Sequencing was done on a sample of peripheral blood or thyroid tissue (not recorded which). The CDR3 sequence: CASSPAGTGGSYEQYF. The CDR3 DNA sequence: TGTGCCAGCAGCCCCGCCGGGACAGGGGGGTCCTACGAGCAGTACTTC.